The T cell receptor (beta chain) described here comes from a study of cytomegalovirus exposure and HLA in healthy donors (dated by TCRdb to about 2017). Concerning the study at large: An earlier analysis of approximately 590 of the donors reported about 250 Gb of sequence data and 120 million or so unique TCR beta sequences from roughly 200 million T cells. Around 330 gigabases of sequencing data and tens of millions of unique TCR sequences made up an early release that covered around 640 HLA-typed donors. The genetic ancestry cluster associated with self-reported Caucasian donors included 81% of the roughly 360 genotyped donors. The study was designed to test whether signatures of past pathogen exposure could be identified by cataloging public T cell receptors. The study used immunosequencing to profile the T cell repertoires of under 700 subjects and linked those repertoires to cytomegalovirus serostatus. A separate validation cohort of roughly 130 different subjects was used in addition to the roughly 700-subject first cohort. To predict cytomegalovirus infection status, the study combined high-throughput TCR immunosequencing, statistical association of individual TCRs with disease status, and machine learning. A later analysis re-analyzed previously published TCR beta repertoires from 500 to 700 donors and added high-resolution HLA genotyping to study TCR occurrence patterns. In the later analysis, no new phenotypic data were used to find candidate immune exposures; instead, reliance was placed on TCR beta sequences and their occurrence across donors. In an earlier analysis of roughly 580 of the donors, high-throughput TCR beta sequencing was used to judge whether each TCR beta V gene segment behaved as functional or pseudogenic. Donor age, sex, ethnicity and CMV serostatus were collected together with the repertoire data. In a later genetic analysis, genome-wide SNP genotypes for about 65% of the roughly 700 donors were used, and that subset was treated as a discovery cohort. Every discovery cohort repertoire had been produced on one sequencing platform. Both class I and class II loci were covered by HLA typing, at four-digit resolution. The number of donors typed differed by locus, with about 629-630 for A, B, C, DRB1 and DQB1, 522 for DQA1, about 610 for DPA1, and over 400 for DPB1. Because of strong linkage in the cohort, a few DR-DQ haplotypes were treated as single units for association and clustering. On average, around 240,000 unique TCR beta nucleotide sequences were sequenced per donor among 300 to 500 genotyped donors of the cohort, with roughly 18% of those sequences being non-productive. The research as a whole found: CMV serostatus was the only immune exposure information available for the cohort. Compared with the 666-donor mean, donors in an Asian-associated ancestry cluster had fewer N-insertions in productive TCRs, according to a later genetic analysis. Across donors, most TCR sequences were observed very rarely, whereas some public TCRs were present in many individuals. When HLA alleles, especially DR and DQ, strongly co-occurred, TCR associations were difficult to assign to individual alleles. In an earlier analysis of approximately 590 of the donors, most TCR beta V segments appeared in productive rearrangements about 87% or about 30% of the time, broadly matching IMGT annotations. A further reported finding was that TCR beta sequences accurately predicted the HLA-A and HLA-B alleles for most subjects in the first cohort. The authors suggested that the approach could potentially be generalized to other disease states and immunological phenotypes. HLA typing was unavailable for some donors at each locus, so association tests used only the typed subset. In the study, 150 to 200 TCR beta chains were listed as associated with cytomegalovirus. According to a later analysis, most CMV-associated TCR beta chains appeared to be HLA-restricted, and the HLA associations seemed to be driven largely by CMV exposure. In vitro tests confirmed that a few of the cytomegalovirus-associated TCR beta chains recognize cytomegalovirus antigens. Sequencing depth was assumed to be roughly uniform across donors in the presence/absence analyses, though that assumption may not hold. Because counts were too low, more than 15 rarely observed V segments, including chromosome 9 orphons, were excluded from the earlier analysis of 587 of the donors. According to a later analysis, TCR association rates differed among HLA loci, with DRB1 alleles showing the most associated TCRs and HLA-C alleles showing the fewest. V-gene and J-gene trimming of TCR beta chains was associated with a missense DCLRE1C variant in a later genetic analysis, and the association was replicated in an independent cohort. In a later analysis, about 16,000 TCR beta sequences were associated with specific HLA alleles at a false discovery rate of 0.05. The classifier was reported to diagnose cytomegalovirus status with high specificity and sensitivity in both the original cohort and the validation cohort. Correlated functional status among segregating V segments might be attributable to linkage disequilibrium, but an unknown experimental factor could not be ruled out. Compared with equally common non-associated chains, HLA-associated TCR beta chains in a later analysis were more clonally expanded and had lower generation probabilities. Some IMGT-functional V segments, including TRBV6-2 and TRBV6-3, could not be told apart with the 87-base-pair reads, so those segments were excluded. Several of the top co-occurrence clusters appeared to be linked to parvovirus B19, influenza, CMV and Epstein-Barr virus, according to a later analysis. This cohort had only TCR beta chains sequenced, and the lack of alpha or paired-chain data limited which features could be detected. A cluster of highly shared sequence variants was judged likely to be a technical artifact of the sequencing pipeline.

The CDR1 and CDR2 encoded by the germline V gene are SGHTA and FQGNSA. V is cut back by 5 bases and J by 6 bases, with 7 bases in the junction unmatched. From the cysteine through the phenylalanine, the CDR3 covers 13 amino acids. Only the CDR3 region is kept as DNA, spanning 39 bases read in frame from base 1. This clone was detected a few times. Its cognate antigen has yet to be identified. No much larger clone exists at a distance of one base, and base qualities are not known. The sample carries other DNA sequences with the same CDR3. The cohort comprised 670 or so healthy bone marrow donors. At the time of sampling, all cohort members were nominally healthy, though unrecorded immune exposures were likely present. The donor was CMV seronegative and belonged to the group of over 350 seronegative cohort members. A peripheral blood sample was collected from each donor, and TCR beta sequencing was performed on peripheral blood mononuclear cells. The Qiagen DNeasy Blood Extraction Kit was used to extract genomic DNA from the blood cell samples.

The method was the immunoSEQ multiplex PCR assay. For the multiplex PCR, a mixture combining 60 forward primers for TCR Vbeta segments and 13 reverse primers for TCR Jbeta segments was used. Amplification of the CDR3 region of rearranged TCR beta genes was performed with a multiplex PCR assay on genomic DNA. On the Illumina HiSeq System, the amplified TCR beta libraries were sequenced as 87-base-pair reads. The source study handled its data this way. A later analysis counted about 76 million unique TCR beta chains across the 666 repertoires, and some 11 million of these chains were shared by at least two donors. A nearest-neighbor algorithm error-corrected the raw reads and collapsed the reads into unique sequences, merging closely related sequences to remove PCR and sequencing errors. CDR3 sequences were aligned to IMGT reference sequences to assign V, D and J gene segments. For a sequence to be retained, at least a six-nucleotide match to both a V gene segment and a J gene segment was required. Rearrangements were classified as productive when the CDR3 lacked stop codons and remained in frame with V and J, and all other rearrangements were classified as non-productive. CDR3 was defined according to IMGT convention as the region running from the second conserved V-encoded cysteine to the conserved J-encoded phenylalanine. The earlier analysis of 587 of the donors excluded sequences that lacked an unambiguous match to a single V gene segment. In an earlier analysis of 587 of the donors, a V segment was called functional when productive rearrangements were above 56.7%, and segregating when the standard deviation between donors exceeded 5%. A statistical classification framework was built to diagnose cytomegalovirus status from the catalog of TCR beta chain sequences. In a later analysis, V and J genes were assigned by comparing TCR nucleotide sequences against IMGT/GENE-DB human TR gene sequences. In a later analysis, CDR3 sequences and most-parsimonious VDJ recombination scenarios were assigned using the TCRdist pipeline. In a later analysis, each TCR beta chain was defined by its CDR3 amino acid sequence together with its V-gene family, and reads without a unique V-gene family were excluded. As a way to deal with suspected cross-contamination and a sequencing artifact, a later analysis dropped roughly 600 nucleotide sequences that were highly shared and had low generation probability. In a later analysis, a clonal expansion index was calculated for each public chain from normalized within-repertoire ranks of inferred template counts. In a later analysis, generation probabilities were computed using a VDJ recombination model fitted to out-of-frame rearrangements, and the results were checked against IGoR. In a later analysis, TCR-TCR, TCR-HLA and TCR-CMV co-occurrence was scored with hypergeometric tests, and a repertoire-size bias correction was applied to TCR pairs. A later analysis estimated false discovery rates by permuting HLA or CMV assignments 20 times. In a later analysis, co-occurring TCRs were grouped using DBSCAN, with TCRdist sequence similarity added in when clustering inside HLA-allele-positive subsets. For co-occurrence clustering, repertoires with fewer than 30,000 or more than 120,000 public chains were excluded, along with 5 or 6 repertoires with anomalous nucleotide sharing. The clones in this table, taken by TCRdb from immuneACCESS, are in-frame only. Not every clone is retained; where verified, under half of the shortfall comes from an unresolved V gene, and the cause of the rest is unknown. V, J and clone size reflect that table, while D and trimming were determined from the DNA. The sample data list 210,000 or so clones, and roughly 80% of these were observed just once. 15% to 19% of the sample goes to the ten largest clones.

Sequenced material: PBMCs. The sequence joins TRBV7-2 to TRBJ2-7, and 7 bases in between align with TRBD1. This sequence was found in a man aged 40-55 years in good health and CMV-seronegative. The nucleotide sequence reads as follows: TGTGCCAGCAGCCCAGACAGGGAGAGCGAGCAGTACTTC. Its translation is CASSPDRESEQYF.